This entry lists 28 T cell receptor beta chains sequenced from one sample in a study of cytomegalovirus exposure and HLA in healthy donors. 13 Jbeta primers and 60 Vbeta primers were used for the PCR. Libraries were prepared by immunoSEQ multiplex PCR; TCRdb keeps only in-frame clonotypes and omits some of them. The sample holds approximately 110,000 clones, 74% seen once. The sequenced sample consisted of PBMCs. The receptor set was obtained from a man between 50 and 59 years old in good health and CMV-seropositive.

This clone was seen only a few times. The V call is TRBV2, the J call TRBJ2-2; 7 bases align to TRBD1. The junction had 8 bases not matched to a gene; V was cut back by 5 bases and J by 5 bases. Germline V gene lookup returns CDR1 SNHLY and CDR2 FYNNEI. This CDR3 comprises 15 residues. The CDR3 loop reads CASSPFTGVTGELFF. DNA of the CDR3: TGTGCCAGCAGTCCGTTTACAGGGGTTACCGGGGAGCTGTTTTTT.

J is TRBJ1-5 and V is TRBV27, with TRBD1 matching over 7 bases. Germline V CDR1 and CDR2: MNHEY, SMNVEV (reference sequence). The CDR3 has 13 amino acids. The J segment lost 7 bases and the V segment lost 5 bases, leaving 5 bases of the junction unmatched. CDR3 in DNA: TGTGCCAGCAGTGCCGACAGGGACCAGCCCCAGCATTTT. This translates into CASSADRDQPQHF.

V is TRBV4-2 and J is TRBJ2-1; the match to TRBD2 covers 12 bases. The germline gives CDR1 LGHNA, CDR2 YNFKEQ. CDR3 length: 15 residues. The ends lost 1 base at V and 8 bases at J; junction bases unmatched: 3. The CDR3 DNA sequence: TGTGCCAGCAGCCAAGGGACTAGCGGGAACTATGAGCAGTTCTTC. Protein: CASSQGTSGNYEQFF.

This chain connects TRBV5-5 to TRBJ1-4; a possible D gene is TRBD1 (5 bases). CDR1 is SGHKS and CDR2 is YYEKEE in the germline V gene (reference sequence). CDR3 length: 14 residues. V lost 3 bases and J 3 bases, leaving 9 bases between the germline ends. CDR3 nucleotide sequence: TGTGCCAGCAGCTCTGGGGCAGCTAATGAAAAACTGTTTTTT. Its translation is CASSSGAANEKLFF.

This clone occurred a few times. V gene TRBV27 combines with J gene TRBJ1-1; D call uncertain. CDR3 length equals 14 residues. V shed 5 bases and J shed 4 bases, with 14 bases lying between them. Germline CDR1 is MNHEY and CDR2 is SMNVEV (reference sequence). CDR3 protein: CASSPAWEVTEAFF. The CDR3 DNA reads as TGTGCCAGCAGTCCAGCGTGGGAGGTCACTGAAGCTTTCTTT.

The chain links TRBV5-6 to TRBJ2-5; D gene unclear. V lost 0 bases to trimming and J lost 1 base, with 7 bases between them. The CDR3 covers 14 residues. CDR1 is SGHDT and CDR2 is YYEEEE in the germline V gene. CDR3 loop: CASSLELIQETQYF. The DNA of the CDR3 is TGTGCCAGCAGCTTGGAACTGATCCAAGAGACCCAGTACTTC.

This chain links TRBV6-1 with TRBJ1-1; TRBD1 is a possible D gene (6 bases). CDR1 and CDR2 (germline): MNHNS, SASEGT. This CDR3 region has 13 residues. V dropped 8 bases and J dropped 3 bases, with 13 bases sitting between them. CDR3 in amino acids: CASSDSWDTEAFF. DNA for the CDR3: TGTGCCAGCTCGGACAGCTGGGACACTGAAGCTTTCTTT.

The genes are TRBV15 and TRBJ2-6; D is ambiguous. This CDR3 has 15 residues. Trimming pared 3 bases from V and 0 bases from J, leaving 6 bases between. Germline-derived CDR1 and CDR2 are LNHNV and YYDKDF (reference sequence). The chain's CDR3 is CATSRRSSGANVLTF. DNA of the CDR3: TGTGCCACCAGCAGGAGGAGCTCTGGGGCCAACGTCCTGACTTTC.

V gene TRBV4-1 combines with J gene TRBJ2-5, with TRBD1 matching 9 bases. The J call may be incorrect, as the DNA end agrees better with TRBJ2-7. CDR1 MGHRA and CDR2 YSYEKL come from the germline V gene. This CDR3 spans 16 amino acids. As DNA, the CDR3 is TGCGCCAGCACCCATATGGGCGGGACAGGGCAATACGAGCAGTACTTC. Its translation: CASTHMGGTGQYEQYF.

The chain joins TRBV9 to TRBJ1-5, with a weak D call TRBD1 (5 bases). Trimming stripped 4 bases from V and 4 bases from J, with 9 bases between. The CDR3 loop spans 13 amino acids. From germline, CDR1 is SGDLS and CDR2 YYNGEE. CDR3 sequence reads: CASSTGTNQPQHF. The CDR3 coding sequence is TGTGCCAGCAGCACAGGCACAAATCAGCCCCAGCATTTT. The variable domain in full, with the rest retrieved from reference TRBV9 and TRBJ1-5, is DSGVTQTPKHLITATGQRVTLRCSPRSGDLSVYWYQQSLDQGLQFLIQYYNGEERAKGNILERFSAQQFPDLHSELNLSSLELGDSALYFCASSTGTNQPQHFGDGTRLSIL.

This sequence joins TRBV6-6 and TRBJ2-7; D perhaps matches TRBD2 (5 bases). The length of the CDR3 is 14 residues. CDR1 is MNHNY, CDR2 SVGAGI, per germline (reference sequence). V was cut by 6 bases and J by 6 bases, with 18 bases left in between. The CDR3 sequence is CASRLAVDLGEQYF. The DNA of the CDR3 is TGTGCCAGCAGGCTAGCAGTTGACCTAGGCGAGCAGTACTTC.

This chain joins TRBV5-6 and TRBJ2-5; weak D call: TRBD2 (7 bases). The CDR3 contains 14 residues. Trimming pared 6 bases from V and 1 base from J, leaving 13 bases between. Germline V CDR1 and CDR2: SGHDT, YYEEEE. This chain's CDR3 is CASIGGAPQETQYF. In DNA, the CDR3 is TGTGCCAGCATAGGGGGGGCCCCCCAAGAGACCCAGTACTTC.

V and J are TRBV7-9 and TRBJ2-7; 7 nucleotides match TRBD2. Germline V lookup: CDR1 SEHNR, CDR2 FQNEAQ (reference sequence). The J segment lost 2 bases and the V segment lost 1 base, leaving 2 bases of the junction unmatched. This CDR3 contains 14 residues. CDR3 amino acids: CASSLERGAYEQYF. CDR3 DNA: TGTGCCAGCAGCTTAGAGCGGGGCGCCTACGAGCAGTACTTC.

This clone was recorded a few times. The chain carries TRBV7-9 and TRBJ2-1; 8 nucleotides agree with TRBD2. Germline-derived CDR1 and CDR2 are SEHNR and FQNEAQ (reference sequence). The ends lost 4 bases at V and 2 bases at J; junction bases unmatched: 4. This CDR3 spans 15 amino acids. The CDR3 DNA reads TGTGCCAGCAGCTCGCGGGGGGTGACCTACAATGAGCAGTTCTTC. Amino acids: CASSSRGVTYNEQFF.

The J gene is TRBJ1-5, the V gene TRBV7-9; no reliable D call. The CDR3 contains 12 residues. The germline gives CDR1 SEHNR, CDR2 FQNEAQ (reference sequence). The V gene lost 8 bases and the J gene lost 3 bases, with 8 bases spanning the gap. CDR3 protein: CASRQDNQPQHF. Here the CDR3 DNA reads TGTGCCAGCCGGCAGGACAATCAGCCCCAGCATTTT.

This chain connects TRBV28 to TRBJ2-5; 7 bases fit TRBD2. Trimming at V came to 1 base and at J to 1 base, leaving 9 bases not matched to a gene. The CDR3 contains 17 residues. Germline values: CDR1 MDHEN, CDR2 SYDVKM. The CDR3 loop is CASSLLLAATLQETQYF. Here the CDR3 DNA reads TGTGCCAGCAGTTTATTGCTAGCGGCCACCCTCCAAGAGACCCAGTACTTC.

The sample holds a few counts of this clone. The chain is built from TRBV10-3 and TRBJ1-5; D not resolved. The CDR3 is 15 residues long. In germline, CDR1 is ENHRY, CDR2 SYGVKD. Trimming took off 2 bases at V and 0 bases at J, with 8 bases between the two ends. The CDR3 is CAISEAAGSNQPQHF. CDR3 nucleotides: TGTGCCATCAGTGAGGCTGCAGGTAGCAATCAGCCCCAGCATTTT.

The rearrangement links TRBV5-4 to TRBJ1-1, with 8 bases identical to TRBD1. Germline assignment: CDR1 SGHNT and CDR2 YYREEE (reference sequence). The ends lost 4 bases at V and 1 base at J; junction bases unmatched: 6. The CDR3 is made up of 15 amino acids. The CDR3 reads CASSLRQGANTEAFF. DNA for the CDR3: TGTGCCAGCAGCCTACGGCAGGGGGCGAACACTGAAGCTTTCTTT.

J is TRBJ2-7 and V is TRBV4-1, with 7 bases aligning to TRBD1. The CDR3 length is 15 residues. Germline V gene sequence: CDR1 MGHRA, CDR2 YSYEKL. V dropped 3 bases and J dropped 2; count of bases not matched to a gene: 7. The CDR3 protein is CASSQQGDRTYEQYF. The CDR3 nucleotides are TGCGCCAGCAGCCAGCAGGGGGACCGAACCTACGAGCAGTACTTC.

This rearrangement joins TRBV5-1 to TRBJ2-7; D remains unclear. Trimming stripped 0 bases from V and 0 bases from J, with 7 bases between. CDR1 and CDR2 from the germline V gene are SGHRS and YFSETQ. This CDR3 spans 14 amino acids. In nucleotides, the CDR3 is TGCGCCAGCAGCTTGGATCCGAGCTCCTACGAGCAGTACTTC. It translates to CASSLDPSSYEQYF.

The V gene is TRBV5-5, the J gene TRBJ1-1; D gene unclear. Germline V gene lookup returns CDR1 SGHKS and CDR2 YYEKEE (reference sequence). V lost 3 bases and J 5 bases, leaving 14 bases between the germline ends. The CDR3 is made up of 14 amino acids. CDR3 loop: CASSYSSGETEAFF. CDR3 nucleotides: TGTGCCAGCAGCTATAGCTCGGGAGAGACTGAAGCTTTCTTT.

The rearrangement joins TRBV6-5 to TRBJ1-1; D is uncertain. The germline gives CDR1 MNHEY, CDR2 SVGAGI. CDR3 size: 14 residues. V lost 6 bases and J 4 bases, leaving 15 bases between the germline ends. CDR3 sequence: CASRDLELGTEAFF. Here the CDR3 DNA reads TGTGCCAGCAGGGACCTGGAACTAGGCACTGAAGCTTTCTTT.

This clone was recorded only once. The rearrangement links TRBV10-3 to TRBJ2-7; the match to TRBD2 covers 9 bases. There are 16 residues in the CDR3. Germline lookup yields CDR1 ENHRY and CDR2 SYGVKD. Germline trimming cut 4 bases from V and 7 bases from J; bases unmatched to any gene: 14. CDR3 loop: CAISGPTSGNPWEQYF. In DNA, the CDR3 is TGTGCCATCAGTGGTCCGACTAGCGGAAACCCCTGGGAGCAGTACTTC.

The CDR3 DNA sequence: TGTGCCAGCAGCTTAGCGTACCCGGGGGGCGGCGCAGATACGCAGTATTTT. It encodes CASSLAYPGGGADTQYF. The V call is TRBV7-6, the J call TRBJ2-3; D may be TRBD2 (7 bases). Germline values: CDR1 SGHVS, CDR2 FNYEAQ. V shed 0 bases and J shed 4 bases, with 17 bases lying between them. The CDR3 is 17 amino acids.

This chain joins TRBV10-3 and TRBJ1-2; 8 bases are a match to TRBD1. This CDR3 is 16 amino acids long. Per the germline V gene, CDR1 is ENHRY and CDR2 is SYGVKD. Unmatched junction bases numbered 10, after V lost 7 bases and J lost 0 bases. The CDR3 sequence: CAITRQGALSNYGYTF. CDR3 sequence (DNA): TGTGCCATCACGCGGCAGGGGGCCCTATCTAACTATGGCTACACCTTC.

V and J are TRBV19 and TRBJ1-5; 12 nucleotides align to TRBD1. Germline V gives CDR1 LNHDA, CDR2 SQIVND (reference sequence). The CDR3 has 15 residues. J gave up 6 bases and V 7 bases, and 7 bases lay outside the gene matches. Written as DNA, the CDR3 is TGTGCCAGTACCCCGGGACAGGGGGCGGGTCAGCCCCAGCATTTT. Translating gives CASTPGQGAGQPQHF. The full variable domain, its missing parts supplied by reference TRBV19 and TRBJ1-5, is DGGITQSPKYLFRKEGQNVTLSCEQNLNHDAMYWYRQDPGQGLRLIYYSQIVNDFQKGDIAEGYSVSREKKESFPLTVTSAQKNPTAFYLCASTPGQGAGQPQHFGDGTRLSIL.

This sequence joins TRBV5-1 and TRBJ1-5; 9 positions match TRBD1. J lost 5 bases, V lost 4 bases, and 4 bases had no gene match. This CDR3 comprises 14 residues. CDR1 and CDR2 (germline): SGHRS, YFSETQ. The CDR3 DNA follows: TGCGCCAGCAGCGAGGGACAGGGACATCAGCCCCAGCATTTT. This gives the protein CASSEGQGHQPQHF.

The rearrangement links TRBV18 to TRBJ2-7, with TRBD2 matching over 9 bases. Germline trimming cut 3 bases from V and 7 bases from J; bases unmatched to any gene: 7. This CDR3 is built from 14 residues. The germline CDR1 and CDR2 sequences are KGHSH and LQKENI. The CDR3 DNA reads TGTGCCAGCTCACCGGGCGGGGGGGTGGAAGAGCAGTACTTC. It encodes CASSPGGGVEEQYF.